Following are 9 T cell receptor beta chains from one sample sequenced in a study of somatic mutations in cytotoxic T cells in rheumatoid arthritis. Some clones are missing from TCRdb's copy, which holds only in-frame ones; the method was immunoSEQ multiplex PCR. The sample has about 10,000 clones, 80% seen once; the top ten hold 9% to 14%. Specimen: CD8+ T cells sorted from blood. The receptors were sampled from an adult with rheumatoid arthritis.

The chain links TRBV6-5 to TRBJ1-2, with D maybe TRBD1 (6 bases). V lost 4 bases, J lost 4 bases, and 13 bases lay in between. Germline V gene lookup returns CDR1 MNHEY and CDR2 SVGAGI. CDR3 length: 14 amino acids. CDR3 sequence: CASSLLGGLYGYTF. CDR3 in DNA: TGTGCCAGCAGTTTACTCGGGGGCCTCTATGGCTACACCTTC.

The rearrangement links TRBV23-1 to TRBJ2-7; TRBD2 might be the D (5 bases). TRBV23-1 is an open reading frame, and its role is uncertain. The CDR3 runs to 13 residues. V was cut by 3 bases and J by 3 bases, with 9 bases left in between. The CDR3 reads CASSQAGVYEQYF. In nucleotides, the CDR3 is TGCGCCAGCAGTCAGGCCGGGGTCTACGAGCAGTACTTC.

V is TRBV19 and J is TRBJ2-1; TRBD2 matches 11 bases. The CDR3 covers 14 residues. J gave up 6 bases and V 7 bases, and 5 bases lay outside the gene matches. The germline gives CDR1 LNHDA, CDR2 SQIVND (reference sequence). The DNA for the CDR3 is TGTGCCAGTATTTCGCTAGCGGGAGGCAATGAGCAGTTCTTC. Protein sequence: CASISLAGGNEQFF.

V usage is TRBV6-6 and J usage is TRBJ1-5, with 8 bases aligning to TRBD1. The V gene end was trimmed by 6 bases and the J gene end by 0 bases; junction bases not matched to a gene: 4. Germline V gene data show CDR1 as MNHNY and CDR2 as SVGAGI (reference sequence). The CDR3 extends over 15 amino acids. The chain's CDR3 is CASSKDRASNQPQHF. For the CDR3, the DNA is TGTGCCAGCAGCAAGGACAGGGCTAGCAATCAGCCCCAGCATTTT.

The chain employs TRBV4-1 and TRBJ1-1; D is uncertain. The CDR3 is 12 amino acids. The V and J ends lost 4 bases and 5 bases respectively, with 8 bases between them. CDR1 and CDR2 from the germline V gene are MGHRA and YSYEKL. The CDR3 DNA sequence: TGCGCCAGCAGCCGCGGACGGACTGAAGCTTTCTTT. This encodes CASSRGRTEAFF.

The chain couples TRBV6-5 to TRBJ2-7; D gene unclear. Germline lookup yields CDR1 MNHEY and CDR2 SVGAGI. The V end lost 5 bases, the J end lost 0 bases, and 5 bases lay between the germline ends. The CDR3 contains 12 residues. The CDR3 coding sequence is TGTGCCAGCAGTCCGAACTCCTACGAGCAGTACTTC. This codes for CASSPNSYEQYF.

The rearrangement joins TRBV5-1 to TRBJ2-5, with D perhaps matching TRBD2 (6 bases). Germline V CDR1 and CDR2: SGHRS, YFSETQ. V shed 0 bases and J shed 4 bases, with 16 bases lying between them. This CDR3 is built from 16 residues. The DNA of the CDR3 is TGCGCCAGCAGCTTGGAAGCCCGGGGGTACGGAGAGACCCAGTACTTC. Its protein is CASSLEARGYGETQYF.

The J gene is TRBJ2-3, the V gene TRBV27, with D possibly being TRBD1 (6 bases). This CDR3 comprises 15 residues. Germline CDR1 MNHEY, CDR2 SMNVEV (reference sequence). The V end lost 5 bases, the J end lost 0 bases, and 12 bases lay between the germline ends. The CDR3 region is CASSPRTVSTDTQYF. Here the CDR3 DNA reads TGTGCCAGCAGTCCGAGGACAGTGAGCACAGATACGCAGTATTTT.

V usage is TRBV7-9 and J usage is TRBJ2-2, with D perhaps assigned TRBD1 or TRBD2 (5 bases each). V lost 4 bases and J 0 bases, leaving 9 bases between the germline ends. This CDR3 has 15 amino acids. Germline V gives CDR1 SEHNR, CDR2 FQNEAQ (reference sequence). In nucleotides, the CDR3 is TGTGCCAGCAGCTGGCCGGGACCGAACACCGGGGAGCTGTTTTTT. This encodes CASSWPGPNTGELFF.